Included here is one TCR beta chain sequence, with context. Its antigen is still unknown. These data originate in a study of molecular identifiers for immune sequencing clone quantification. The study's findings and limits: Amid about a million naive cells, spiked Jurkat TCR RNA from one cell was reportedly still detectable.

Germline V gene sequence: CDR1 GTSNPN, CDR2 SVGIG (reference sequence). This CDR3 comprises 19 residues. V was clipped by 0 bases and J by 1 base; unmatched bases: 15. Previously published methods and listed TCR primers were used for the bulk TCR libraries. TCRdb re-derived calls from the PCR reads in MiXCR, one entry per CDR3 protein. The sample carries 550,000 to 750,000 distinct CDR3 sequences, 15% to 20% recorded once. The sample taken for sequencing was naive CD8+ T cells from blood, with Jurkat cell RNA spiked in. Indicated subset: FACS-sorted CD8+CD4-CCR7+CD45RA+ naive T cells. The chain carries TRBV30 and TRBJ2-5; 9 bases agree with TRBD2. This sequence was found in a human donor in good health. Some libraries in this study had Jurkat cell RNA spiked in. CDR3 coding DNA: TGTGCCTGGAGTGTACCAGGCGGAATAGCGGGGGATACCCAAGAGACCCAGTACTTC. It yields the protein CAWSVPGGIAGDTQETQYF. The complete variable domain, with remaining parts taken from reference TRBV30 and TRBJ2-5, reads SQTIHQWPATLVQPVGSPLSLECTVEGTSNPNLYWYRQAAGRGLQLLFYSVGIGQISSEVPQNLSASRPQDRQFILSSKKLLLSDSGFYLCAWSVPGGIAGDTQETQYFGPGTRLLVL.